This T cell receptor (beta chain) derives from a study of blood T cells in healthy people across ages. The study, taken as a whole, reports: There were more naive CD4+ cells and higher diversity in long-lived donors than in aged donors. Per million T cells, TCR beta diversity dropped about linearly as age rose.

Donation came from healthy Caucasian individuals in Russia who were aged about 6 to 90. Investigators took about 10 milliliters of peripheral blood from every donor. Concerning this clonotype: What it binds is unknown.

Alongside a J-beta primer mix, a sample-barcoded 5' primer served in a second PCR lasting about 7 to 11 cycles. One entry per CDR3 protein, called by TCRdb with MiXCR from the 5' RACE reads. Seen here are hundreds of thousands of distinct CDR3 sequences, over 20% observed once, and the top ten hold 22%. Unmatched junction bases numbered 5, after V lost 2 bases and J lost 2 bases. The CDR3 consists of 15 residues. The clonotype comes from a man between 65 and 85 years old in good health. V gene TRBV12-3 or TRBV12-4 combines with J gene TRBJ2-7; TRBD2 matches at 8 bases. The sample comprised blood. The CDR3 DNA sequence: TGTGCCAGCAGTTTACAGGCGGGAGGCCCCTACGAGCAGTACGTC. It codes for CASSLQAGGPYEQYV.